Below, 20 T cell receptor beta chains from the same sample are listed, as sequenced in a study of radiation and T cells in renal cell carcinoma. Time point here: blood 4 weeks post-SBRT, at nephrectomy. Treatment here: 15 Gy SBRT to primary tumor, nephrectomy 4 weeks later. The assay was immunoSEQ multiplex PCR, and TCRdb's table has in-frame clones only and misses some. Of approximately 92,000 clones detected, 85% appear once; the ten largest clones hold approximately 9.6%. The source material was blood, sampled from a patient whose treatment included radiotherapy and nephrectomy. The receptors shown here come from a man aged 50-60 years with renal cell carcinoma.

This clone has only a few counts. The chain joins TRBV7-2 to TRBJ1-2; D is possibly TRBD1 (6 bases). The CDR3 extends over 13 amino acids. Between the trimmed V and J ends, which lost 5 bases and 6 bases, there was a span of 13 bases. Germline V gene data show CDR1 as SGHTA and CDR2 as FQGNSA. CDR3 DNA sequence: TGTGCCAGCAGCATTAATCAGGGGAATGGCTACACCTTC. It yields the protein CASSINQGNGYTF.

This chain connects TRBV4-2 to TRBJ2-2; perhaps TRBD2 as D (6 bases). Germline CDR1 is LGHNA and CDR2 is YNFKEQ. V lost 0 bases and J lost 7, with 15 bases in between. CDR3 size: 16 residues. The CDR3 sequence: CASSQEGRMGGGELFF. The DNA of the CDR3 is TGTGCCAGCAGCCAAGAGGGCCGGATGGGGGGCGGGGAGCTGTTTTTT.

The V and J genes are TRBV4-2 and TRBJ1-1; maybe TRBD1 (6 bases). Deletions cut 0 bases from V and 1 base from J, with 15 bases between. The CDR3 spans 17 residues. Germline V gene sequence: CDR1 LGHNA, CDR2 YNFKEQ. This CDR3 is CASSQDVRGMENTEAFF. The CDR3 DNA sequence: TGTGCCAGCAGCCAAGATGTCAGGGGAATGGAGAACACTGAAGCTTTCTTT.

This chain connects TRBV6-1 to TRBJ1-5; D unclear. The ends were cut back, 0 bases at V and 5 bases at J, with 8 bases in the middle. CDR1 and CDR2 from the germline V gene are MNHNS and SASEGT. This CDR3 is 14 amino acids long. CDR3 sequence: CASSEAWGYQPQHF. CDR3 coding DNA: TGTGCCAGCAGTGAAGCGTGGGGATATCAGCCCCAGCATTTT.

This clone has more than one count but fewer than ten. The chain employs TRBV30 and TRBJ1-2, with D possibly matching TRBD1 (5 bases). V was clipped by 3 bases and J by 4 bases, with 15 bases between them. Germline V gene sequence: CDR1 GTSNPN, CDR2 SVGIG (reference sequence). The CDR3 is 14 residues long. CDR3 residues: CAWSGQTLTYGYTF. The CDR3 DNA reads TGTGCCTGGAGCGGACAAACATTAACCTATGGCTACACCTTC.

The chain is built from TRBV5-1 and TRBJ2-4, with D unclear. This CDR3 contains 13 residues. The V end was cut by 0 bases, the J end by 1 base, with 2 bases between. From germline, CDR1 is SGHRS and CDR2 YFSETQ. The CDR3 here is CASSLEAKNIQYF. The CDR3 nucleotides read TGCGCCAGCAGCTTGGAGGCCAAAAACATTCAGTACTTC.

The V gene is TRBV18, the J gene TRBJ1-1; D is perhaps TRBD1 (5 bases). V lost 3 bases to trimming and J lost 2 bases, with 19 bases between them. CDR1 and CDR2 from the germline V gene are KGHSH and LQKENI. The CDR3 length is 17 residues. CDR3 amino acids: CASSPPRDRGINTEAFF. CDR3 DNA: TGTGCCAGCTCACCGCCCCGGGACCGAGGAATAAACACTGAAGCTTTCTTT.

This clone was recorded once. The chain recombines TRBV6-1 with TRBJ1-4; 9 bases agree with TRBD1. CDR3 length equals 14 residues. Losses at the gene ends were 5 bases for V and 8 bases for J; bases not matched to a gene: 6. Germline V CDR1 and CDR2: MNHNS, SASEGT. The chain's CDR3 is CASSRGTGREKLFF. The CDR3 nucleotides are TGTGCCAGCAGTAGGGGGACAGGGCGGGAAAAACTGTTTTTT.

This rearrangement joins TRBV19 to TRBJ1-5, with 10 bases fitting TRBD1. Germline V gene data show CDR1 as LNHDA and CDR2 as SQIVND (reference sequence). The junction had 10 bases not matched to a gene; V was cut back by 7 bases and J by 4 bases. This CDR3 is built from 16 residues. CDR3 loop: CASTRQGAQHNQPQHF. The DNA of the CDR3 is TGTGCCAGTACCAGACAGGGGGCTCAGCATAATCAGCCCCAGCATTTT.

The sample holds one count of this clone. This chain links TRBV19 with TRBJ2-2, with D possibly called TRBD1 or TRBD2 (5 bases each). V was trimmed by 6 bases and J by 5 bases, leaving 16 bases between them. Germline CDR1 reads LNHDA; CDR2 reads SQIVND (reference sequence). The CDR3 contains 15 residues. This CDR3 is CASRGGGLWTGELFF. CDR3 DNA sequence: TGTGCCAGTAGAGGTGGGGGTTTATGGACCGGGGAGCTGTTTTTT.

V gene TRBV6-1 combines with J gene TRBJ1-1; unclear D gene. The V and J ends lost 2 bases and 2 bases respectively, with 12 bases between them. Germline V lookup: CDR1 MNHNS, CDR2 SASEGT. CDR3 length equals 15 residues. The DNA of the CDR3 is TGTGCCAGCAGTGAACATGGGGTAGGAAACACTGAAGCTTTCTTT. Residues: CASSEHGVGNTEAFF.

This clone showed up just a few times. This chain connects TRBV7-2 to TRBJ1-3; D perhaps matches TRBD1 (5 bases). CDR1 is SGHTA, CDR2 FQGNSA, per germline. Trimming stripped 3 bases from V and 0 bases from J, with 18 bases between. The CDR3 extends over 18 amino acids. CDR3 protein: CASSLAGWDAFSGNTIYF. The CDR3 bases are TGTGCCAGCAGCTTGGCGGGTTGGGACGCCTTCTCTGGAAACACCATATATTTT.

This sequence joins TRBV6-5 and TRBJ1-1; D might be TRBD1 (5 bases). Trimming pared 5 bases from V and 5 bases from J, leaving 12 bases between. The germline CDR1 and CDR2 sequences are MNHEY and SVGAGI. The CDR3 covers 13 residues. CDR3 amino acids: CASSRLTATEAFF. The CDR3 DNA follows: TGTGCCAGCAGTCGACTGACAGCTACTGAAGCTTTCTTT.

This clone was detected only once. This chain connects TRBV28 to TRBJ2-7; D is uncertain. CDR3 length equals 11 residues. Per germline, CDR1 MDHEN and CDR2 SYDVKM. The V and J ends lost 2 bases and 4 bases respectively, with 3 bases between them. CDR3 coding DNA: TGTGCCAGCAGTTTAGGGTACGAGCAGTACTTC. The encoded protein is CASSLGYEQYF.

The V gene is TRBV28, the J gene TRBJ2-7; D ambiguous. V was cut by 1 base and J by 2 bases, with 6 bases left in between. The CDR3 totals 13 residues. From germline, CDR1 is MDHEN and CDR2 SYDVKM. CDR3 in DNA: TGTGCCAGCAGTTTATTGAGACCCTACGAGCAGTACTTC. Protein sequence: CASSLLRPYEQYF.

Only a few counts were recorded for this clone. This chain joins TRBV18 and TRBJ2-2; D gene uncertain. The V gene's germline CDR1 is KGHSH and CDR2 LQKENI. The CDR3 covers 15 residues. Trimming left V 4 bases short and J 1 base short, with 10 bases between. CDR3 sequence reads: CASSQGSMNTGELFF. CDR3 nucleotides: TGTGCCAGCTCACAGGGTTCTATGAACACCGGGGAGCTGTTTTTT.

The gene calls are TRBV7-3 and TRBJ2-1; possibly TRBD1 for D (6 bases). This CDR3 is built from 14 residues. V was trimmed by 3 bases and J by 5 bases, leaving 11 bases between them. Germline loops: CDR1 SGHTA, CDR2 FQGTGA. CDR3 sequence reads: CASSLDSPNNEQFF. The CDR3 DNA follows: TGTGCCAGCAGCTTGGACAGCCCAAACAATGAGCAGTTCTTC.

The J gene is TRBJ1-5, the V gene TRBV6-1; D ambiguous. V lost 2 bases and J lost 4, with 9 bases in between. Germline lookup yields CDR1 MNHNS and CDR2 SASEGT. The CDR3 contains 14 residues. CDR3 region: CASSEYVRNQPQHF. In DNA form, the CDR3 reads TGTGCCAGCAGTGAATATGTCAGGAATCAGCCCCAGCATTTT.

This chain uses TRBV7-9 with TRBJ2-1; no firm D call. CDR1 and CDR2 (germline): SEHNR, FQNEAQ (reference sequence). CDR3 size: 14 residues. V gave up 2 bases and J gave up 1 base, with 6 bases separating them. The CDR3 sequence: CASSLLGSYNEQFF. For the CDR3, the DNA is TGTGCCAGCAGCTTATTGGGGTCCTACAATGAGCAGTTCTTC.

The chain employs TRBV7-2 and TRBJ2-5; 9 bases match TRBD2. Germline CDR1 is SGHTA and CDR2 is FQGNSA. J lost 1 base, V lost 3 bases, and 6 bases had no gene match. This CDR3 comprises 16 residues. The CDR3 nucleotides read TGTGCCAGCAGCTTCCCGGCGGGGGGGATCCAAGAGACCCAGTACTTC. This encodes CASSFPAGGIQETQYF.